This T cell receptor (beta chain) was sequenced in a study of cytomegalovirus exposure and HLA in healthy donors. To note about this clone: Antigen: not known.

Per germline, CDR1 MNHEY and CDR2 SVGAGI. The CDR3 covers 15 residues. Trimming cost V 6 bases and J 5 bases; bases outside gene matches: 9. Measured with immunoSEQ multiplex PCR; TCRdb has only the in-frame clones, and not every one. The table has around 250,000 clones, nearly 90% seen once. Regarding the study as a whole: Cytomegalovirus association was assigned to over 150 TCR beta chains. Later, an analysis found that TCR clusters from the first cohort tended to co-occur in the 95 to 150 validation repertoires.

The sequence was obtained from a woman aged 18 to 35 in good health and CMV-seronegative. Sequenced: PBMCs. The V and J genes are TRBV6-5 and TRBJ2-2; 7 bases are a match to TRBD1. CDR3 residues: CASRTRDSGTGELFF. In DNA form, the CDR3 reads TGTGCCAGCAGAACCCGGGACAGTGGAACCGGGGAGCTGTTTTTT.